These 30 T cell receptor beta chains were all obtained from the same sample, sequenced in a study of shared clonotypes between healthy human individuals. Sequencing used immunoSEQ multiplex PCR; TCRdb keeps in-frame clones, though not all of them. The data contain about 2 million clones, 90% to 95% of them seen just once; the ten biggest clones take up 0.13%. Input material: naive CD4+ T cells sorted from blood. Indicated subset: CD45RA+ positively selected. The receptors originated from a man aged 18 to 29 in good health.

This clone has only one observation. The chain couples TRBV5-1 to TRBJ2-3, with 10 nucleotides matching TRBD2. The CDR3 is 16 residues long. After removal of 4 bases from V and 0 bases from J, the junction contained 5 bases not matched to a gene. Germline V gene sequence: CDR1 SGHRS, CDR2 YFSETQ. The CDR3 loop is CASSRTSGTSTDTQYF. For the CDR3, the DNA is TGCGCCAGCAGCCGGACTAGCGGAACCAGCACAGATACGCAGTATTTT.

This chain's CDR3 is CAWKWTGTYGYTF. CDR3 bases: TGTGCCTGGAAATGGACAGGGACCTATGGCTACACCTTC. V gene TRBV30 combines with J gene TRBJ1-2, with 8 positions matching TRBD1. CDR1 and CDR2 (germline): GTSNPN, SVGIG (reference sequence). This CDR3 region has 13 residues. V trimming: 4 bases; J trimming: 4 bases; junction bases outside the gene matches: 5.

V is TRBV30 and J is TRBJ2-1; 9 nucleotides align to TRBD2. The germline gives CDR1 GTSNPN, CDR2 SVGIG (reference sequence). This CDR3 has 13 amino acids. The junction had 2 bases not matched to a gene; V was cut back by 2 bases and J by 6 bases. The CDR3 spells CAWSLGLANEQFF. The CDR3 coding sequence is TGTGCCTGGAGTTTGGGACTAGCCAATGAGCAGTTCTTC.

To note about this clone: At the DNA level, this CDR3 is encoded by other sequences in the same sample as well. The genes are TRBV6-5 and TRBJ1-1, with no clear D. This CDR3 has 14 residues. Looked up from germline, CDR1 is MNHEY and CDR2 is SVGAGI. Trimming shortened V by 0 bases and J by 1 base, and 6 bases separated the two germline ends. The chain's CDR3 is CASSYSAGNTEAFF. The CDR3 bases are TGTGCCAGCAGTTACTCAGCGGGGAACACTGAAGCTTTCTTT.

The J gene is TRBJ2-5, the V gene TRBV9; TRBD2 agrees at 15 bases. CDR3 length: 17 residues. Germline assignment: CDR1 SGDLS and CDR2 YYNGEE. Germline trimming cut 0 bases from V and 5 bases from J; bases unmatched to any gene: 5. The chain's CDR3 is CASSVAGLAGGQETQYF. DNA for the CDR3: TGTGCCAGCAGCGTAGCAGGACTAGCGGGGGGGCAGGAGACCCAGTACTTC.

The CDR3 protein is CASSQGLGDYGYTF. CDR3 bases: TGTGCCAGCAGCCAGGGACTCGGGGACTATGGCTACACCTTC. The gene calls are TRBV5-4 and TRBJ1-2, with D possibly TRBD1 on 5 matching bases. There are 14 residues in the CDR3. CDR1 is SGHNT and CDR2 is YYREEE in the germline V gene (reference sequence). V was cut by 4 bases and J by 3 bases, with 13 bases left in between.

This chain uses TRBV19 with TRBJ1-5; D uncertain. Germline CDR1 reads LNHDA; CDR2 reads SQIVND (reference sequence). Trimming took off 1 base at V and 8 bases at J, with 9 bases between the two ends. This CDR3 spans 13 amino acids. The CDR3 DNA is TGTGCCAGTAGTATAGGGACCCCTGAGCCCCAGCATTTT. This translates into CASSIGTPEPQHF.

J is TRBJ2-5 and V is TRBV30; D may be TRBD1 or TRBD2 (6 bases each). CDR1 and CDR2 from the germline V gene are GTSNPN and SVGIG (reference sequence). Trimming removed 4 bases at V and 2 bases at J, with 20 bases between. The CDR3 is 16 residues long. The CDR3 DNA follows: TGTGCCTGGACCCTTTCCGGAGGGGGGAGGCAAGAGACCCAGTACTTC. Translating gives CAWTLSGGGRQETQYF.

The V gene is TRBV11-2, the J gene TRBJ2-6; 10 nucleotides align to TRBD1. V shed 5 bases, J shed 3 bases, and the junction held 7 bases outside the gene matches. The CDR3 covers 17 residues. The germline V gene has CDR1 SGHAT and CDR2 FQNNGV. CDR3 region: CASSPGQGEFGANVLTF. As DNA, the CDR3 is TGTGCCAGCAGCCCCGGACAGGGGGAATTTGGGGCCAACGTCCTGACTTTC.

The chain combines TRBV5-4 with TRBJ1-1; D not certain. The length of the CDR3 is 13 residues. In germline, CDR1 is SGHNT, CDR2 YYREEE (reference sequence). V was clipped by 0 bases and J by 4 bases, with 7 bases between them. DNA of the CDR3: TGTGCCAGCAGCTTGGTTGCTTCCACTGAAGCTTTCTTT. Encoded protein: CASSLVASTEAFF.

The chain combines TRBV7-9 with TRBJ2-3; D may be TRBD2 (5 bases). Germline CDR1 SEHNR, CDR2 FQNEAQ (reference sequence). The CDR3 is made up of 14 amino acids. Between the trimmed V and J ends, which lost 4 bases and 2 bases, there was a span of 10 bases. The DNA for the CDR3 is TGTGCCAGCAGCTGGGCCGGGGACACAGATACGCAGTATTTT. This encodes CASSWAGDTDTQYF.

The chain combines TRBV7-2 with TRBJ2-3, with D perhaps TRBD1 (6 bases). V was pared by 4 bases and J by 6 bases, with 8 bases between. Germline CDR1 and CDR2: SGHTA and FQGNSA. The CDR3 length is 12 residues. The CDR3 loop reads CASSYRADTQYF. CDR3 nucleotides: TGTGCCAGCAGCTACAGGGCGGATACGCAGTATTTT.

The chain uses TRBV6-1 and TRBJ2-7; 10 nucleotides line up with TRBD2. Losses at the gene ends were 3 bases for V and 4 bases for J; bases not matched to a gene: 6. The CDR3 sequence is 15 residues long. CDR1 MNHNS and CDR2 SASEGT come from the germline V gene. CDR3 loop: CASSDPGLADYEQYF. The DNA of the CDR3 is TGTGCCAGCAGTGACCCCGGACTAGCGGATTACGAGCAGTACTTC.

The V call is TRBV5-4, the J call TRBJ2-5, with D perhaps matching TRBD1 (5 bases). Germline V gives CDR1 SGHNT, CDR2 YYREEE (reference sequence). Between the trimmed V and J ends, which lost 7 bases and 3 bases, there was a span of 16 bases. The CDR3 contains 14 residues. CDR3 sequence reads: CASLNLTEKETQYF. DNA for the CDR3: TGTGCCAGCCTTAACTTGACAGAGAAAGAGACCCAGTACTTC.

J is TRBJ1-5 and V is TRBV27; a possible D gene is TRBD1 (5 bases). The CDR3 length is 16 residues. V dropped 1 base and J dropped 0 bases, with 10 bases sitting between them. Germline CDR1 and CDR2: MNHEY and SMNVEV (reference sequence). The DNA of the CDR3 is TGTGCCAGCAGTTTATTGGGACGGATTAGCAATCAGCCCCAGCATTTT. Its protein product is CASSLLGRISNQPQHF.

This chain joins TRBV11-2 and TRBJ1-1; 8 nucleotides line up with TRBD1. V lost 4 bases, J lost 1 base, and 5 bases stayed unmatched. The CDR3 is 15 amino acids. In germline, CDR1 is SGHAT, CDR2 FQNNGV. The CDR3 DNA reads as TGTGCCAGCAGCTGGCAGGGGACAGGGAACACTGAAGCTTTCTTT. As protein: CASSWQGTGNTEAFF.

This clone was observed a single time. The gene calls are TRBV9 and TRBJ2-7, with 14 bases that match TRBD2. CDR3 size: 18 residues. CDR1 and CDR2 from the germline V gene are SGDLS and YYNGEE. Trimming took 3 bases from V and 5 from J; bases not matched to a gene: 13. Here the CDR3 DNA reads TGTGCCAGCAGCGCCCCTTTTAGACTAGCGGGAGGGCCCGACGAGCAGTACTTC. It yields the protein CASSAPFRLAGGPDEQYF.

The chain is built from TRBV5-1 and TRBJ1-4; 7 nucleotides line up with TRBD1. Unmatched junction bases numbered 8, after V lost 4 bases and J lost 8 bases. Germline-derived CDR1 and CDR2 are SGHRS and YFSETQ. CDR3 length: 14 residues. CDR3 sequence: CASSPTGVTEKLFF. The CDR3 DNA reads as TGCGCCAGCAGCCCCACAGGGGTAACGGAAAAACTGTTTTTT.

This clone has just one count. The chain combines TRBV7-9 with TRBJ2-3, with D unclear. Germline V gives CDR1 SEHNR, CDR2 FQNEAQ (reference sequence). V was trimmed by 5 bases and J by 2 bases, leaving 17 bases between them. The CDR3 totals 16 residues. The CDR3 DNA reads TGTGCCAGCAGCCTAGGCCGCGAGAAGTACACAGATACGCAGTATTTT. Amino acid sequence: CASSLGREKYTDTQYF.

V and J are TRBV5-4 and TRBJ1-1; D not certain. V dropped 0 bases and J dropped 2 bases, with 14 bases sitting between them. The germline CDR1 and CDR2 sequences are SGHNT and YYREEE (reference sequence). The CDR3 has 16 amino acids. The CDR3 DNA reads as TGTGCCAGCAGCTTGGAAAGGGCAACCTCAAACACTGAAGCTTTCTTT. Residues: CASSLERATSNTEAFF.

The CDR3 nucleotides are TGCGCCAGCAGCCAAGATCGAGGGGGCGCGGACACTGAAGCTTTCTTT. Translating it yields CASSQDRGGADTEAFF. This chain links TRBV4-3 with TRBJ1-1; 7 bases line up with TRBD1. Germline assignment: CDR1 LGHNA and CDR2 YSLEER. The V and J ends lost 0 bases and 3 bases, in that order; junction bases with no gene match: 7. The CDR3 length is 16 residues.

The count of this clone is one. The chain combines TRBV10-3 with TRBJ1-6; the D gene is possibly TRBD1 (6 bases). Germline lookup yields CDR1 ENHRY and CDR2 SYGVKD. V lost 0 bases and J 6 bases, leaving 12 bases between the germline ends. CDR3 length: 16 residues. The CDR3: CAISESTGGANSPLHF. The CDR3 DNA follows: TGTGCCATCAGTGAGTCGACGGGGGGGGCTAATTCACCCCTCCACTTT.

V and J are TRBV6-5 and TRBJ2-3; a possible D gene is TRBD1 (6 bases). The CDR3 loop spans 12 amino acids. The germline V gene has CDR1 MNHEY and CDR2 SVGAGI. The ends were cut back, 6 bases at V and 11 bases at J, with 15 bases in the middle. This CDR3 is CASSPGQLEQYF. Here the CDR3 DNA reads TGTGCCAGCAGCCCCGGACAGTTGGAGCAGTATTTT.

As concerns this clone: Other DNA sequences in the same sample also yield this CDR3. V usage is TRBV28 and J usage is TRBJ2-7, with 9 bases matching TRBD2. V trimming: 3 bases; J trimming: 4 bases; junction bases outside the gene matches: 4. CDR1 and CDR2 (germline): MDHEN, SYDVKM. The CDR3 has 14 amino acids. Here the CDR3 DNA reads TGTGCCAGCAGTTTTAGCGGGGGATTATACGAGCAGTACTTC. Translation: CASSFSGGLYEQYF.

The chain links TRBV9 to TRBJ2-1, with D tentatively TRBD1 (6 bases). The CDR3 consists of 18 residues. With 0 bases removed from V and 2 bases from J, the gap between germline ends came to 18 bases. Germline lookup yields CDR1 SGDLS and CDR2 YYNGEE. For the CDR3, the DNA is TGTGCCAGCAGCGTAGGTTTCGGTGGGCAGGGGCCCTACAATGAGCAGTTCTTC. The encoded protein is CASSVGFGGQGPYNEQFF.

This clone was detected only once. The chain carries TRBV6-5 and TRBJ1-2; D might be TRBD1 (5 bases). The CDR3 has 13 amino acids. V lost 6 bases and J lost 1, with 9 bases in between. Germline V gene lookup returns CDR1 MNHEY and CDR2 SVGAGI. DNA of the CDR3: TGTGCCAGCAGGTCAGGGTTTAACTATGGCTACACCTTC. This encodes CASRSGFNYGYTF.

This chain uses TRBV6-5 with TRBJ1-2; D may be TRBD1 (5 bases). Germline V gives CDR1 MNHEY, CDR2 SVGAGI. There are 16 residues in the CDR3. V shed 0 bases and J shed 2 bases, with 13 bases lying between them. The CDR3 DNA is TGTGCCAGCAGTTACTCGAACCCCGAGGGGAACTATGGCTACACCTTC. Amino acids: CASSYSNPEGNYGYTF.

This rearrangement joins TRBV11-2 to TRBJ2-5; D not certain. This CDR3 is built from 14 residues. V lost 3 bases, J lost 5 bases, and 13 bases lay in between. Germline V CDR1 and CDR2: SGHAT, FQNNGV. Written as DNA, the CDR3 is TGTGCCAGCAGCTTGACCGGGTTCCGGGAGACCCAGTACTTC. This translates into CASSLTGFRETQYF.

CDR3 sequence: CASSPAHGVYEQYF. The CDR3 coding sequence is TGTGCCAGCAGCCCAGCCCATGGGGTCTACGAGCAGTACTTC. The V call is TRBV7-9, the J call TRBJ2-7; D remains ambiguous. The CDR3 sequence is 14 residues long. The V gene's germline CDR1 is SEHNR and CDR2 FQNEAQ (reference sequence). Between the trimmed V and J ends, which lost 5 bases and 3 bases, there was a span of 14 bases.

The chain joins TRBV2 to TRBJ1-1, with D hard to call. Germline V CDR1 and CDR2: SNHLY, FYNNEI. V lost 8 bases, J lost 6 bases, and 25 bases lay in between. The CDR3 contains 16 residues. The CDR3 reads CASGKDFGRAAPEAFF. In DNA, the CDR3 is TGTGCCAGCGGTAAGGACTTTGGGAGGGCTGCCCCTGAAGCTTTCTTT.